What follows are 28 T cell receptor beta chains derived from one specimen sequenced in a study of T cell repertoires in cytomegalovirus infection. TCRdb processed the reads anew with MiXCR; each CDR3 protein has one entry. The sample consists of 150,000 to 200,000 distinct CDR3 sequences, about 28% of them appearing once. The sequenced sample was PBMCs. The receptors come from a human donor in good health (CMV status not recorded). Some clones in this sample may be carry-over from other donors' samples.

This clonotype was observed a few times. This chain links TRBV7-8 with TRBJ2-2; no clear D. V was trimmed by 5 bases and J by 7 bases, leaving 11 bases between them. CDR3 length equals 13 residues. Germline CDR1 is SGHVS and CDR2 is FQNEAQ. The DNA of the CDR3 is TGTGCCAGCAGCCCCAGGACCGACGGGGAGCTGTTTTTT. This sequence encodes CASSPRTDGELFF.

This clonotype was picked up many times. The chain has TRBV7-2 and TRBJ1-5; maybe TRBD1 (5 bases). The CDR3 covers 15 residues. V was pared by 0 bases and J by 1 base, with 7 bases between. Germline V gene lookup returns CDR1 SGHTA and CDR2 FQGNSA. The CDR3 sequence is CASSLAGPSNQPQHF. In nucleotides, the CDR3 is TGTGCCAGCAGCTTAGCGGGGCCCAGCAATCAGCCCCAGCATTTT.

J is TRBJ2-5 and V is TRBV6-1, with 7 nucleotides matching TRBD2. The length of the CDR3 is 15 residues. V shed 6 bases and J 1 base; nucleotides not matched to a gene: 8. Germline V gives CDR1 MNHNS, CDR2 SASEGT. The CDR3 region is CASRPSPSGQETQYF. DNA of the CDR3: TGTGCCAGCAGGCCATCCCCTAGCGGCCAAGAGACCCAGTACTTC.

The table lists this clonotype with a count of one. The rearrangement links TRBV20-1 to TRBJ2-3; TRBD2 matches at 7 bases. Germline loops: CDR1 DFQATT, CDR2 SNEGSKA (reference sequence). The ends lost 1 base at V and 3 bases at J; junction bases unmatched: 7. The CDR3 runs to 15 residues. CDR3 in amino acids: CSARGRGRETDTQYF. The CDR3 DNA reads as TGCAGTGCTAGAGGGCGAGGGAGGGAGACAGATACGCAGTATTTT.

Concerning this clonotype: A much larger clone lies a single base off, so this may be a read error. The V and J genes are TRBV7-2 and TRBJ2-1; no clear D gene. The CDR3 runs to 14 residues. Germline V CDR1 and CDR2: SGHTA, FQGNSA. CDR3 DNA sequence: TGTGCCAGCAGCCGCCTCCCGAACTACACTGAGCAGTTCTTC. Its translation: CASSRLPNYTEQFF.

The chain joins TRBV7-3 to TRBJ2-2, with 12 bases matching TRBD2. The CDR3 consists of 16 residues. Unmatched junction bases numbered 3, after V lost 2 bases and J lost 5 bases. Germline V gene sequence: CDR1 SGHTA, CDR2 FQGTGA. This CDR3 reads CASSLLAGGRTGELFF. The CDR3 DNA sequence: TGTGCCAGCAGCTTACTAGCGGGGGGGCGGACCGGGGAGCTGTTTTTT.

This clonotype has ten or more counts. The chain couples TRBV12-3 or TRBV12-4 to TRBJ2-7; 12 positions match TRBD1. Trimming took 3 bases from V and 7 from J; bases not matched to a gene: 7. CDR3 length equals 15 residues. This CDR3 is CASSLSGQGAWEQYF. The CDR3 DNA reads TGTGCCAGCAGTTTGTCGGGACAGGGGGCGTGGGAGCAGTACTTC.

The chain links TRBV5-8 to TRBJ1-2; D is undetermined. Germline values: CDR1 SGHTS, CDR2 YDEGEE. V lost 5 bases and J lost 3, with 11 bases in between. There are 13 residues in the CDR3. The CDR3: CASSYDTHYGYTF. As DNA, the CDR3 is TGTGCCAGCAGTTACGACACCCACTATGGCTACACCTTC.

Only a few counts were recorded for this clonotype. This chain uses TRBV9 with TRBJ2-6; tentative D call: TRBD2 (6 bases). The V end lost 4 bases, the J end lost 0 bases, and 20 bases lay between the germline ends. The CDR3 has 19 residues. CDR1 SGDLS and CDR2 YYNGEE come from the germline V gene. This chain's CDR3 is CASSPRLGSSLSGANVLTF. DNA of the CDR3: TGTGCCAGCAGCCCCCGCCTCGGGAGCAGCCTCTCTGGGGCCAACGTCCTGACTTTC. The full variable domain, completed using reference TRBV9 and TRBJ2-6, is DSGVTQTPKHLITATGQRVTLRCSPRSGDLSVYWYQQSLDQGLQFLIQYYNGEERAKGNILERFSAQQFPDLHSELNLSSLELGDSALYFCASSPRLGSSLSGANVLTFGAGSRLTVL.

The CDR3 nucleotides are TGTGCCAGCAGCTCCCAGGGGGAGGCCTACGAGCAGTACTTC. It codes for CASSSQGEAYEQYF. This chain links TRBV7-2 with TRBJ2-7, with D possibly TRBD1 on 7 matching bases. Per germline, CDR1 SGHTA and CDR2 FQGNSA. The CDR3 runs 14 residues. Deletions cut 4 bases from V and 2 bases from J, with 12 bases between.

The V and J genes are TRBV6-1 and TRBJ1-5; no firm D call. V shed 3 bases and J shed 0 bases, with 6 bases lying between them. Germline CDR1 reads MNHNS; CDR2 reads SASEGT. This CDR3 has 14 residues. The CDR3 loop reads CASSEAHSNQPQHF. The CDR3 nucleotides are TGTGCCAGCAGTGAGGCCCATAGCAATCAGCCCCAGCATTTT.

The chain is built from TRBV7-2 and TRBJ1-6; D unresolved. The V end lost 1 base, the J end lost 2 bases, and 6 bases lay between the germline ends. CDR3 length: 15 residues. Looked up from germline, CDR1 is SGHTA and CDR2 is FQGNSA. DNA for the CDR3: TGTGCCAGCAGCTTAGACCCCACCTATAATTCACCCCTCCACTTT. Translated, it gives CASSLDPTYNSPLHF.

The DNA for the CDR3 is TGTGCCACCAGCAGAGGATCGAACAGCATTCCTTATGGCTACACCTTC. As protein: CATSRGSNSIPYGYTF. The V and J genes are TRBV15 and TRBJ1-2, with D unclear. The CDR3 covers 16 residues. CDR1 LNHNV and CDR2 YYDKDF come from the germline V gene (reference sequence). Trimming took off 1 base at V and 5 bases at J, with 17 bases between the two ends.

This clonotype was counted between two and nine times. The chain combines TRBV20-1 with TRBJ1-1; D call uncertain. The germline CDR1 and CDR2 sequences are DFQATT and SNEGSKA (reference sequence). V lost 6 bases to trimming and J lost 10 bases, with 15 bases between them. The length of the CDR3 is 11 residues. CDR3 sequence reads: CSALYEGLAFF. CDR3 in DNA: TGCAGTGCCCTGTACGAAGGGTTAGCTTTCTTT.

The chain carries TRBV5-6 and TRBJ1-2; TRBD1 is a possible D gene (6 bases). The CDR3 sequence is 15 residues long. The germline gives CDR1 SGHDT, CDR2 YYEEEE. Trimming took 2 bases from V and 4 from J, leaving 15 bases between them. The CDR3, as DNA: TGTGCCAGCAGCTTCCGGGACACCTTACTCTATGGCTACACCTTC. Protein product: CASSFRDTLLYGYTF.

J is TRBJ1-5 and V is TRBV6-2 or TRBV6-3, with a weak D call TRBD1 (5 bases). Trimming took off 5 bases at V and 0 bases at J, with 11 bases between the two ends. Germline V gene sequence: CDR1 MNHEY, CDR2 SVGEGT. CDR3 length equals 15 residues. CDR3 region: CASSPGAISNQPQHF. CDR3 nucleotide sequence: TGTGCCAGCAGTCCCGGGGCAATTAGCAATCAGCCCCAGCATTTT.

This clonotype was seen many times. The genes are TRBV11-2 and TRBJ1-6, with unresolved D. V was cut by 1 base and J by 14 bases, with 15 bases left in between. The CDR3 runs to 14 residues. Germline V gene lookup returns CDR1 SGHAT and CDR2 FQNNGV. CDR3 amino acids: CASSLVGAGVALHF. The CDR3 region has the DNA TGTGCCAGCAGCTTAGTTGGCGCCGGGGTGGCCCTCCACTTT.

This chain joins TRBV5-8 and TRBJ2-3; D possibly corresponds to TRBD1 (5 bases). Looked up from germline, CDR1 is SGHTS and CDR2 is YDEGEE. The CDR3 covers 12 residues. V shed 5 bases and J shed 7 bases, with 11 bases lying between them. CDR3 sequence reads: CASRGRVYTQYF. CDR3 in DNA: TGTGCCAGCAGGGGGCGCGTGTATACGCAGTATTTT.

This clonotype showed up just a few times. This chain links TRBV5-4 with TRBJ1-6, with unresolved D. Germline-derived CDR1 and CDR2 are SGHNT and YYREEE (reference sequence). The germline V and J ends were trimmed by 7 bases and 5 bases, with 13 bases remaining between them. This CDR3 region has 14 residues. The chain's CDR3 is CASSTPEDNSPLHF. The CDR3 DNA is TGTGCCAGCTCGACGCCGGAGGATAATTCACCCCTCCACTTT.

Here the CDR3 DNA reads TGTGCCAGCAGCTTGTATTGGCTTTATGGCTACACCTTC. Translated, it gives CASSLYWLYGYTF. The chain couples TRBV5-8 to TRBJ1-2, with D hard to call. V was clipped by 1 base and J by 5 bases, with 9 bases between them. Looked up from germline, CDR1 is SGHTS and CDR2 is YDEGEE. The CDR3 is made up of 13 amino acids.

V usage is TRBV11-2 and J usage is TRBJ2-5; the D gene is possibly TRBD2 (5 bases). Between the trimmed V and J ends, which lost 3 bases and 11 bases, there was a span of 10 bases. This CDR3 spans 11 amino acids. Germline V lookup: CDR1 SGHAT, CDR2 FQNNGV. Here the CDR3 reads CASSLITRQYF. In DNA, the CDR3 is TGTGCCAGCAGCTTGATTACTAGACAGTACTTC.

The genes are TRBV13 and TRBJ2-5; D is unresolved. The CDR3 is made up of 14 amino acids. Trimming pared 0 bases from V and 3 bases from J, leaving 8 bases between. Germline loops: CDR1 PRHDT, CDR2 FYEKMQ (reference sequence). The CDR3 reads CASSLGQYEETQYF. CDR3 DNA: TGTGCCAGCAGCTTAGGGCAGTATGAAGAGACCCAGTACTTC.

J is TRBJ1-1 and V is TRBV12-3 or TRBV12-4; TRBD1 might be the D (5 bases). The CDR3 extends over 13 amino acids. Between the trimmed V and J ends, which lost 8 bases and 7 bases, there was a span of 17 bases. Here the CDR3 reads CASGRRGDVEAFF. Here the CDR3 DNA reads TGTGCCAGCGGTAGGAGAGGGGACGTTGAAGCTTTCTTT.

The rearrangement links TRBV2 to TRBJ1-1; D gene ambiguous. The V gene's germline CDR1 is SNHLY and CDR2 FYNNEI. V was clipped by 6 bases and J by 0 bases, with 8 bases between them. This CDR3 has 13 amino acids. The CDR3 region has the DNA TGTGCCAGCAGAGGTGACCTGAACACTGAAGCTTTCTTT. It is translated as CASRGDLNTEAFF. Drawing the rest from reference TRBV2 and TRBJ1-1, the complete variable domain is EPEVTQTPSHQVTQMGQEVILRCVPISNHLYFYWYRQILGQKVEFLVSFYNNEISEKSEIFDDQFSVERPDGSNFTLKIRSTKLEDSAMYFCASRGDLNTEAFFGQGTRLTVV.

This clonotype appeared a few times. This sequence joins TRBV7-2 and TRBJ1-5; D not resolved. The CDR3 totals 14 residues. V lost 5 bases and J 3 bases, leaving 11 bases between the germline ends. Per the germline V gene, CDR1 is SGHTA and CDR2 is FQGNSA. The CDR3 is CASSREGFNQPQHF. In DNA, the CDR3 is TGTGCCAGCAGCAGGGAAGGTTTCAATCAGCCCCAGCATTTT. Supplemented by reference TRBV7-2 and TRBJ1-5, the full variable domain reads GAGVSQSPSNKVTEKGKDVELRCDPISGHTALYWYRQSLGQGLEFLIYFQGNSAPDKSGLPSDRFSAERTGGSVSTLTIQRTQQEDSAVYLCASSREGFNQPQHFGDGTRLSIL.

This clonotype was seen a handful of times. This chain joins TRBV7-2 and TRBJ2-7, with 10 bases lining up with TRBD2. The length of the CDR3 is 14 residues. Germline lookup yields CDR1 SGHTA and CDR2 FQGNSA. Trimming removed 5 bases from V and 4 bases from J; junction bases left unmatched: 5. The CDR3 DNA sequence: TGTGCCAGCAGCCGGACTAGCGGAGGTTACGAGCAGTACTTC. This sequence encodes CASSRTSGGYEQYF.

The rearrangement links TRBV12-3 or TRBV12-4 to TRBJ2-2; 13 bases fit TRBD2. V lost 2 bases and J lost 6; bases outside the gene matches: 6. The CDR3 totals 17 residues. The CDR3 nucleotides read TGTGCCAGCAGTTTAAGTTCTACTAGCGGGGGGGCCGGGGAGCTGTTTTTT. Residues: CASSLSSTSGGAGELFF.

The J gene is TRBJ2-2, the V gene TRBV6-2 or TRBV6-3; weak D call: TRBD2 (6 bases). Per germline, CDR1 MNHEY and CDR2 SVGEGT. This CDR3 has 13 residues. V was cut by 8 bases and J by 4 bases, with 11 bases left in between. CDR3 sequence reads: CASSATSTGELFF. CDR3 in DNA: TGTGCCAGCTCCGCGACTAGCACCGGGGAGCTGTTTTTT.